The rows below give T cell receptor beta chains drawn from one sample of a study of blood T cells in healthy people across ages. TCRdb passed the 5' RACE reads through MiXCR, listing each CDR3 protein once. The table has around 1,500,000 distinct CDR3 sequences, 28% seen once. The material sequenced was blood. These receptors all come from a woman in her thirties in good health. CDR3s include the opening cysteine and the closing phenylalanine or tryptophan. D genes are given only for firm matches. Size values are once, few and many counts, or a class for expanded clones, and some rows have none.

d_call,v_call,clone_size,j_call,cdr3_nt,cdr3_aa
TRBD2,TRBV7-9,-,TRBJ2-1,TGTGCCAGCAGCCGAGGGGACTACCCGGGGAATGAGCAGTTCTTC,CASSRGDYPGNEQFF
-,TRBV9,-,TRBJ1-4,TGTGCCAGCAGCGGGGGGACGGAGGAGTATGAAAAACTGTTTTTT,CASSGGTEEYEKLFF
TRBD1,TRBV4-1,many,TRBJ2-7,TGCGCCAGCAGCCAAGCGATGCAGGGGGTAGGTAACGAGCAGTACTTC,CASSQAMQGVGNEQYF
TRBD1,TRBV20-1,few,TRBJ1-2,TGCAGTGCTAACCCGACAGGGCAAACGGGCTACACCTTC,CSANPTGQTGYTF
-,TRBV3-1,few,TRBJ2-7,TGTGCCAGCAGCCAAGAATGGCTCCTCTCCAACGAGCAGTACTTC,CASSQEWLLSNEQYF
-,TRBV19,few,TRBJ1-5,TGTGCCAGTAGAACGAGGGGGAGCAATCAGCCCCAGCATTTT,CASRTRGSNQPQHF
TRBD2,TRBV20-1,-,TRBJ2-5,TGCAGTGCTAGGGCTCCGACTAGCGGCCGAGAGACCCAGTACTTC,CSARAPTSGRETQYF
-,TRBV19,-,TRBJ2-7,TGTGCCAGTAGTATCGGGGAAACCTACGAGCAGTACTTC,CASSIGETYEQYF
-,TRBV29-1,many,TRBJ2-1,TGCAGCGTTGAGTCTACTAGCTCGGGTGAGCAGTTCTTC,CSVESTSSGEQFF
TRBD2,TRBV5-5,many,TRBJ2-1,TGTGCCAGCAGCTCCGTTGGGGAGGGGATGTATGAGCAGTTCTTC,CASSSVGEGMYEQFF
TRBD1,TRBV7-2,once,TRBJ2-2,TGTGCCAGCAGGCCTACACAGGGGAGCACCGGGGAGCTGTTTTTT,CASRPTQGSTGELFF
TRBD2,TRBV3-1,-,TRBJ2-1,TGTGCCAGCAGCCAAGAACTAGCGGGAGGGCGGAATGAGCAGTTCTTC,CASSQELAGGRNEQFF
TRBD1,TRBV30,-,TRBJ1-4,TGTGCCTGGGCGACAGGGGCGACTAATGAAAAACTGTTTTTT,CAWATGATNEKLFF
-,TRBV7-2,-,TRBJ1-1,TGTGCCAGCAGCTATGAAAGGAACACTGAAGCTTTCTTT,CASSYERNTEAFF
-,TRBV5-1,-,TRBJ2-1,TGCGCCAGCAGGGAGGTGGAGAGCTCCTACAATGAGCAGTTCTTC,CASREVESSYNEQFF
-,TRBV5-1,-,TRBJ2-7,TGCGCCAGCAGCCTGGTTGGGGCAGCCTACGAGCAGTACTTC,CASSLVGAAYEQYF
TRBD2,TRBV20-1,-,TRBJ2-3,TGCAGTGCTAGAGAGGCGGGGGGCACAGATACGCAGTATTTT,CSAREAGGTDTQYF
-,TRBV10-3,few,TRBJ2-1,TGTGCCATCAGTGAGTCGATGACAGGCCGCTCCTACAATGAGCAGTTCTTC,CAISESMTGRSYNEQFF
TRBD1,TRBV28,-,TRBJ1-2,TGTGCCAGCCAATTCTTGGACAGGGAGGGAGGCTACACCTTC,CASQFLDREGGYTF
-,TRBV27,-,TRBJ2-1,TGTGCCAGCAGGCAAGGACAGACCAGCTCCTACAATGAGCAGTTCTTC,CASRQGQTSSYNEQFF
TRBD2,TRBV12-5,few,TRBJ2-1,TGTGCTAGTGGGCGGGAGGCATACAATGAGCAGTTCTTC,CASGREAYNEQFF
-,TRBV24-1,-,TRBJ2-1,TGTGCCACCAGTGAGGTGGGTTACAATGAGCAGTTCTTC,CATSEVGYNEQFF
-,TRBV15,few,TRBJ1-1,TGTGCCACCAGCAGAGATCAATGGAACACTGAAGCTTTCTTT,CATSRDQWNTEAFF
-,TRBV18,-,TRBJ2-5,TGTGCCAGCTCACCGGTTATGGATGAGACCCAGTACTTC,CASSPVMDETQYF
TRBD1,TRBV7-2,many,TRBJ2-4,TGTGCCAGCAGCACCGGGACAGGGAGGCAAAACATTCAGTACTTC,CASSTGTGRQNIQYF
-,TRBV15,many,TRBJ2-7,TGTGCCACCAGCAGAGGGGCAGGGGACCACGAGCAGTACTTC,CATSRGAGDHEQYF
TRBD2,TRBV20-1,-,TRBJ2-7,TGCAGTGCAGCTAGCGGGAGGGCCTACGGGCAGTACTTC,CSAASGRAYGQYF
TRBD1,TRBV12-3/TRBV12-4,many,TRBJ1-2,TGTGCCAGCAGTAGACAGGGGGGCAGAGGCTACACCTTC,CASSRQGGRGYTF
TRBD2,TRBV29-1,many,TRBJ2-5,TGCAGCGACGGGAGGTACCAAGAGACCCAGTACTTC,CSDGRYQETQYF
-,TRBV20-1,-,TRBJ2-1,TGCAGTGTCCGTACAGGGTTGGCTAGCGGTAAAGTTGTAGGTTCCAATGAGCAGTTCTTC,CSVRTGLASGKVVGSNEQFF
-,TRBV4-3,-,TRBJ1-3,TGCGCCAGCAGCCAAGATTTCGAAACCCCTGGAAACACCATATATTTT,CASSQDFETPGNTIYF
-,TRBV6-1,few,TRBJ1-1,TGTGCCAGCACACGTGGGGCTCGAACAGGCGGCGGGAACACTGAAGCTTTCTTT,CASTRGARTGGGNTEAFF
-,TRBV4-3,few,TRBJ1-2,TGCGCCAGCGGCCAAGATTCAGGTTATGGCTACACCTTC,CASGQDSGYGYTF
-,TRBV20-1,-,TRBJ2-5,TGCAGTGCTAGGTACAGTGGGGAGACCCAGTACTTC,CSARYSGETQYF
-,TRBV19,-,TRBJ1-1,TGTGCCAGTAGTACCCGACAGCCTGAAGCTTTCTTT,CASSTRQPEAFF
-,TRBV20-1,-,TRBJ1-4,TGCAGTGCTAGATCAGGGAGGCAGGAAAAACTGTTTTTT,CSARSGRQEKLFF
TRBD2,TRBV5-1,-,TRBJ2-5,TGCGCCAGCAGCACAAGCGGGAGGGAGGAAAATGAGCAGTACTTC,CASSTSGREENEQYF
TRBD2,TRBV6-4,-,TRBJ2-3,TGTGCCAGCAGTGACTCAAGCGGGGGGGCCGTAGATACGCAGTATTTT,CASSDSSGGAVDTQYF
-,TRBV19,few,TRBJ1-4,TGTGCCAGTACCCGGGGGGCGGATAATGAAAAACTGTTTTTT,CASTRGADNEKLFF
-,TRBV20-1,few,TRBJ2-1,TGCAGTGCTAGGCCACCGGCAAGCTCCTACAATGAGCAGTTCTTC,CSARPPASSYNEQFF
TRBD2,TRBV5-1,-,TRBJ2-1,TGCGCCAGCGACAAAGGACTAGCGGAAGACAATGAGCAGTTCTTC,CASDKGLAEDNEQFF
-,TRBV20-1,many,TRBJ2-6,TGCAGTGCTAGGGCTGGGGCCAACGTCCTGACTTTC,CSARAGANVLTF
-,TRBV6-5,few,TRBJ2-3,TGTGCCAGCAGCGTAGCCAGAGGTACGCAGTATTTT,CASSVARGTQYF
TRBD2,TRBV9,few,TRBJ2-7,TGTGCCAGCAGCGTGCGACTAGCGGGAGACGAGCAGTACTTC,CASSVRLAGDEQYF
TRBD2,TRBV6-5,-,TRBJ2-7,TGTGCCAGCAGCGGTGGGGGGACTACCTACGAGCAGTACTTC,CASSGGGTTYEQYF